The subject of this entry is one T cell receptor beta chain. Its antigen is still unknown. No much larger clone is present one base from it, and per-base qualities are unavailable. The sample is drawn from a study of spatial heterogeneity in lung cancer (dated by TCRdb to between 2019 and 2020). In terms of the full investigation: The donors were some 70 patients from the lung TRACERx cohort who had early-stage, untreated non-small cell lung cancer. Follow-up PBMC samples were sequenced whenever available, with a median time to follow-up of roughly 22 months after resection. Beta-chain transcripts were consistently detected in greater numbers than alpha-chain transcripts, which likely reflects a higher abundance of beta-chain transcripts. In the raw uncorrected reads, each unique combination of TCR and UMI appeared more than ten times on average. In non-small cell lung cancer, the study quantitatively compared TCR alpha and beta repertoires across several tumor regions, matched nontumor lung, and blood. Nonsynonymous mutation counts, determined by whole-exome sequencing of tumor tissue, were related to features of the TCR repertoire. Both alpha and beta chains were TCR-sequenced in 220 or so tumor regions, under 80 matched nontumor lung samples and around 54 PBMC samples obtained at surgery.

Broader findings and caveats from the paper: Ubiquitous expanded tumor TCRs were found in blood more often at tumor resection than at routine follow-up. Additional single-cell paired TCR alpha and beta sequencing was considered necessary to confirm, at a functional level, the hypothesis that regional TCRs recognize regional mutations. Only approximately 13 patients were included in comparisons of baseline and follow-up blood repertoires.

The protocol used for the library was 5' RACE. The listed sequencing device is NextSeq 500. To allow correction of PCR and sequencing errors, the TCR library protocol tagged every TCR cDNA molecule with a unique molecular identifier. From the authors' description of their analysis: TCR identification, UMI-based error correction and CDR3 extraction were all carried out with Decombinator tools. Expanded TCRs were defined as those above a frequency of 2 per 1,000, corresponding to the top 1% of the tumor frequency distribution. Each repertoire was subsampled 100 times to 5,000 TCRs, after which Renyi diversity was computed with the R vegan package. CDR3 similarity networks were built from amino acid triplet string-kernel similarity, connecting CDR3s with pairwise similarity above 0.82. The raw public data were reprocessed by TCRdb itself: fastp quality trimming at Q25, MiXCR clonotype calling, in-frame beta chains only. One record per CDR3 amino acid sequence lists the most common genes and DNA. What appears here as the V and J calls and clone size reflects TCRdb's work, not the paper's. The sample data list over 45,000 distinct CDR3 sequences, and approximately 12% of these were observed just once. The biggest ten clones account for roughly a third of the sample.

Taken with the paper, the label for time point translates to: blood at routine non-recurrence follow-up after resection. TCR sequencing used whole RNA extracted from tumor and nontumor lung tissue, or from cryopreserved PBMC samples, without cell sorting. Only patients for whom sufficient RNA was available from at least two tumor regions were selected for TCR sequencing. The sequence was collected from a male donor with early-stage non-small cell lung cancer. Sample: PBMCs, taken at follow-up.

CDR3 loop: CASSPTSGTTYEQYF. The DNA reads TGTGCCAGCAGCCCCACTAGCGGTACAACCTACGAGCAGTACTTC. The rearranged chain carries TRBV9 and TRBJ2-7; TRBD2 matches 8 bases in the middle. Compared with germline, V lacks 4 bases and J lacks 2 bases; bases without a gene match: 8. From a lookup of the germline V gene, CDR1 and CDR2 are SGDLS and YYNGEE. The CDR3 has 15 amino acids, counting the end cysteine and phenylalanine. Only the CDR3 portion is preserved as DNA: 45 bases, with reading frame beginning at the first base. When the CDR3 is completed using the reference TRBV9 and TRBJ2-7 genes on either side, the full variable domain is DSGVTQTPKHLITATGQRVTLRCSPRSGDLSVYWYQQSLDQGLQFLIQYYNGEERAKGNILERFSAQQFPDLHSELNLSSLELGDSALYFCASSPTSGTTYEQYFGPGTRLTVT.